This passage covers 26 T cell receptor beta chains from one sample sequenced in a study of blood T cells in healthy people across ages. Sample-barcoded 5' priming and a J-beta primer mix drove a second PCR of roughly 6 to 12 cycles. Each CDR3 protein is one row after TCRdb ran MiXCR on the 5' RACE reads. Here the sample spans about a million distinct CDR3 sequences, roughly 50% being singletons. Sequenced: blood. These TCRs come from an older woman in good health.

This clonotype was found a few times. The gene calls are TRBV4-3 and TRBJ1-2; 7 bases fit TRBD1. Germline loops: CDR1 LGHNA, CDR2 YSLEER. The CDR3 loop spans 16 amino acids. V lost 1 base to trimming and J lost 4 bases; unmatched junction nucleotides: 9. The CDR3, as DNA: TGCGCCAGCAGCCAAGGAGTGAGGGACAGTTCCTATGGCTACACCTTC. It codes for CASSQGVRDSSYGYTF.

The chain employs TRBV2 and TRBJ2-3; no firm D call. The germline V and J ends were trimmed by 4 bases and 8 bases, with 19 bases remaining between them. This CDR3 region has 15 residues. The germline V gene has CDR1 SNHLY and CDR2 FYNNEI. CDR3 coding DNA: TGTGCCAGCAGTGGACGCGAGAGCCGAGTGGGTACGCAGTATTTT. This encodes CASSGRESRVGTQYF.

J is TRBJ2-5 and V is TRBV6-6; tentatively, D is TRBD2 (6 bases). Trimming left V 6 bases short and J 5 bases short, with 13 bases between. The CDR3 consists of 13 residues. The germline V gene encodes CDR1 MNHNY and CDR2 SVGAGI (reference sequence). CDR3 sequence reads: CASRGGVGETQYF. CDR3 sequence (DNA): TGTGCCAGCAGAGGCGGGGTCGGGGAGACCCAGTACTTC.

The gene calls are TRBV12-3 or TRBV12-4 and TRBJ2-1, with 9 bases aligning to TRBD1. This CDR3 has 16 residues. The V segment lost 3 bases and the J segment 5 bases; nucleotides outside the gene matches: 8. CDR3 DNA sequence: TGTGCCAGCAGTTTTGGTCCGGGACAGGGCCACAATGAGCAGTTCTTC. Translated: CASSFGPGQGHNEQFF.

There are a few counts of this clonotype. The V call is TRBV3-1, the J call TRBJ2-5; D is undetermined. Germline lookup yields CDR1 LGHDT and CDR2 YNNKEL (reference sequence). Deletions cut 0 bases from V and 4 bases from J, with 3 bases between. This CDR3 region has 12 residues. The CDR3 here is CASSQERETQYF. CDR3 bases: TGTGCCAGCAGCCAAGAGAGAGAGACCCAGTACTTC.

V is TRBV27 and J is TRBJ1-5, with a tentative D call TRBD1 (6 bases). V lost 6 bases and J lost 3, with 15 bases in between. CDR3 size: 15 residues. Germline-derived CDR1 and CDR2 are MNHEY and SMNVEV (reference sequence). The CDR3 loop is CASRDTGFSNQPQHF. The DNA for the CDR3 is TGTGCCAGCAGGGACACAGGGTTCTCCAATCAGCCCCAGCATTTT.

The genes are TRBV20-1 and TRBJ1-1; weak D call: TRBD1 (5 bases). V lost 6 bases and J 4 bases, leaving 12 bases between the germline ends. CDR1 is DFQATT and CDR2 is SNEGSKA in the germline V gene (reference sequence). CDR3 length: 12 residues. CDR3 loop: CSAERGVTEAFF. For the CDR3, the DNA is TGCAGTGCCGAGCGAGGGGTCACTGAAGCTTTCTTT.

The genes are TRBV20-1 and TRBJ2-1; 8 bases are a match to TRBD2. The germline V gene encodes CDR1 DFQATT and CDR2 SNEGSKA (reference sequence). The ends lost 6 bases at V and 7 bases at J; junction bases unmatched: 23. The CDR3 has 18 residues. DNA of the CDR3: TGCAGTGCCGATTCAACACCGCTCTTAGCGGGAAGTGGAAATGAGCAGTTCTTC. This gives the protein CSADSTPLLAGSGNEQFF.

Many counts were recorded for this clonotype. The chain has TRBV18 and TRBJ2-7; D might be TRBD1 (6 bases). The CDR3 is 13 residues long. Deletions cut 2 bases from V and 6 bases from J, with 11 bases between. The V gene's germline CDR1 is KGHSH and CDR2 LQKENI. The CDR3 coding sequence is TGTGCCAGCTCACCAGTGGAGACAGGCGAGCAGTACTTC. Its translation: CASSPVETGEQYF. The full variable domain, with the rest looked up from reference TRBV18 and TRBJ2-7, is NAGVMQNPRHLVRRRGQEARLRCSPMKGHSHVYWYRQLPEEGLKFMVYLQKENIIDESGMPKERFSAEFPKEGPSILRIQQVVRGDSAAYFCASSPVETGEQYFGPGTRLTVT.

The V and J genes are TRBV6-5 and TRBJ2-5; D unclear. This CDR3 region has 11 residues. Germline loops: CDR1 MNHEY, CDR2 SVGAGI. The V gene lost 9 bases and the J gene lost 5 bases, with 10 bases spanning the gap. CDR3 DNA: TGTGCCAGTCATGGCAGGGAGACCCAGTACTTC. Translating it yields CASHGRETQYF.

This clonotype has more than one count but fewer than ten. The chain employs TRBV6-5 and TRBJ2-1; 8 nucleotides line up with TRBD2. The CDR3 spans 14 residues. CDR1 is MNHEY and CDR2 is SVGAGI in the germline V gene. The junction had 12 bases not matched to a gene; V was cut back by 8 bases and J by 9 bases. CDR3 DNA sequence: TGTGCCAGCGAACCCGCCAGCGGGAGTGGTGAGCAGTTCTTC. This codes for CASEPASGSGEQFF.

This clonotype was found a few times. CDR3 in DNA: TGCGCCAGCAGCTCCGCCGACGGACCCTCTGGGGCCAACGTCCTGACTTTC. Its protein product is CASSSADGPSGANVLTF. The chain couples TRBV5-1 to TRBJ2-6; D gene unclear. Trimming removed 3 bases at V and 0 bases at J, with 13 bases between. The CDR3 totals 17 residues. Germline values: CDR1 SGHRS, CDR2 YFSETQ.

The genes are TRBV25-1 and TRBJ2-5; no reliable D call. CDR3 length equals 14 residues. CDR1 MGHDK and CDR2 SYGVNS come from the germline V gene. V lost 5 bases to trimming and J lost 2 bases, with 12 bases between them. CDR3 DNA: TGTGCCAGCAGTTTGCCAGCGCCGCAAGAGACCCAGTACTTC. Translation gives CASSLPAPQETQYF.

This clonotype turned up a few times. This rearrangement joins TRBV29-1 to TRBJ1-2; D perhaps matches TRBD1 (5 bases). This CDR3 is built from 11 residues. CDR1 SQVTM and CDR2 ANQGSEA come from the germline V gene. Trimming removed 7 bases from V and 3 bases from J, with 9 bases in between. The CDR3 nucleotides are TGCAGCGCCGGGGACCACTATGGCTACACCTTC. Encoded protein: CSAGDHYGYTF.

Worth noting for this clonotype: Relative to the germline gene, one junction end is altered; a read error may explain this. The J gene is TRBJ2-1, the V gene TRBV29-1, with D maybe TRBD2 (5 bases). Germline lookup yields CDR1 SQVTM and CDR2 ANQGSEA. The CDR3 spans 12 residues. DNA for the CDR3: TGTAGAACGGGAAGCTCCTACAATGAGCAGTTCTTC. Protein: CRTGSSYNEQFF.

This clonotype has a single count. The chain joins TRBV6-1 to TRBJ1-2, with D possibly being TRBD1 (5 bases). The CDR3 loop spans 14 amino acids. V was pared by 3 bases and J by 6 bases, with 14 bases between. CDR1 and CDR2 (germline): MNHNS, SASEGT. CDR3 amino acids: CASSDAGGVHGYTF. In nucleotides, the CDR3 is TGTGCCAGCAGTGATGCGGGGGGGGTACATGGCTACACCTTC.

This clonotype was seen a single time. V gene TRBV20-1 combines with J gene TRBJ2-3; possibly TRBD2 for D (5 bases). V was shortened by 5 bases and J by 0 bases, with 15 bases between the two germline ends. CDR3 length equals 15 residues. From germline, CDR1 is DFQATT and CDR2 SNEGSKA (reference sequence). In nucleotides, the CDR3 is TGCAGTGCTGGCATGGCTAGCCCCAGCACAGATACGCAGTATTTT. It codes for CSAGMASPSTDTQYF.

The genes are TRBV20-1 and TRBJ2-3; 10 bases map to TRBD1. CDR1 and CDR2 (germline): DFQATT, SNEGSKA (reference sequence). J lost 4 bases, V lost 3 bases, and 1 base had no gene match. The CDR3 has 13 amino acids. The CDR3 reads CSARDRGADTQYF. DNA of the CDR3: TGCAGTGCTAGGGACAGGGGGGCAGATACGCAGTATTTT.

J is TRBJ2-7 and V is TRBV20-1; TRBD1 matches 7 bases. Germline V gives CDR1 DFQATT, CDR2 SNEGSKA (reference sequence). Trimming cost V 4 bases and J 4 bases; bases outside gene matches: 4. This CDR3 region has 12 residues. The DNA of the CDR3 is TGCAGTGCTAACAGGGGAGTATACGAGCAGTACTTC. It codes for CSANRGVYEQYF.

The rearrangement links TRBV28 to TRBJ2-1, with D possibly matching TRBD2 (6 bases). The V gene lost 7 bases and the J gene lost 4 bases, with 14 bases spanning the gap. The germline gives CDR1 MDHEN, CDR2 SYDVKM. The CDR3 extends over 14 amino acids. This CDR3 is CASKPSGLYNEQFF. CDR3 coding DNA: TGTGCCAGCAAACCGAGCGGGCTGTACAATGAGCAGTTCTTC.

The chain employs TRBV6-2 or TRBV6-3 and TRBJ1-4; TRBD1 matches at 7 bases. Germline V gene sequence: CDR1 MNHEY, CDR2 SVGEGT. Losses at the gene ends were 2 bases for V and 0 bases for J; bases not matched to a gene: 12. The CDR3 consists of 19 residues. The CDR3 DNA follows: TGTGCCAGCAGTTACGAGACTACCGACAGGGCTGCAACTAATGAAAAACTGTTTTTT. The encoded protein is CASSYETTDRAATNEKLFF.

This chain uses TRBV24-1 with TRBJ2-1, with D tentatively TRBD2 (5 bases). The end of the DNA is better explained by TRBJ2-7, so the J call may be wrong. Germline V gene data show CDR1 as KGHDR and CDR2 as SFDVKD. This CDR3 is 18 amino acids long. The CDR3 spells CATSDLDAGLSSYNEQYF. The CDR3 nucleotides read TGTGCCACCAGTGATTTGGACGCCGGACTGAGCTCCTACAATGAGCAGTACTTC.

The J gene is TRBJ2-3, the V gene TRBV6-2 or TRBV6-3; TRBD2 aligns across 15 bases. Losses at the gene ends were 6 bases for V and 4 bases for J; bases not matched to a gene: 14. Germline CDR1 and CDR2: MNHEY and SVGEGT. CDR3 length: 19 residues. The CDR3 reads CASSTGLAGGKGLADTQYF. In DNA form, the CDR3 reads TGTGCCAGCAGCACAGGACTAGCGGGAGGGAAAGGTTTGGCAGATACGCAGTATTTT.

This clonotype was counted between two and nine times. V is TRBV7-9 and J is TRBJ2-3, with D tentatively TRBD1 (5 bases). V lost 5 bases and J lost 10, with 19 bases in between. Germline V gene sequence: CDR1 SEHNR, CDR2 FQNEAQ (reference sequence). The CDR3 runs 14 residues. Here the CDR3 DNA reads TGTGCCAGCAGCCCAAGGGAAGGGGTACAGGCGCAGTATTTT. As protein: CASSPREGVQAQYF.

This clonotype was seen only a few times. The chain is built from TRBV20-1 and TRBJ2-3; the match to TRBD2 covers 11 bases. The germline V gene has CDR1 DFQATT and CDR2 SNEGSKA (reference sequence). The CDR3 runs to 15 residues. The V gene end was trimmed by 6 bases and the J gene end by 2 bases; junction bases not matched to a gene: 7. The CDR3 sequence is CSALPTSGNTDTQYF. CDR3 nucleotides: TGCAGTGCCCTTCCGACTAGCGGGAACACAGATACGCAGTATTTT.

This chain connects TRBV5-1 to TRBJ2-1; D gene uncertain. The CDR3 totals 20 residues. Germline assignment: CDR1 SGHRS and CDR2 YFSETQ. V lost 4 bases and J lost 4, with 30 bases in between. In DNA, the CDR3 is TGCGCCAGCAGCGCCCAAGATTTCCGATCGATCGTCGTCAGATACAATGAGCAGTTCTTC. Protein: CASSAQDFRSIVVRYNEQFF.